This T cell receptor beta chain was retrieved from a study of shared clonotypes between healthy human individuals. Study-level findings and limits: Sequencing depth was expected to affect clonotype sharing among donors.

Comment on this clone: Its antigen is not identified.

The CDR3 consists of 14 residues. CDR1 is SGHKS and CDR2 is YYEKEE in the germline V gene (reference sequence). Trimming took off 4 bases at V and 0 bases at J, with 8 bases between the two ends. Data came from immunoSEQ multiplex PCR; TCRdb stores just in-frame clones and leaves some out. The sample yields a few million clones, over 85% seen once. The origin of this receptor is a man aged 18 to 30 in good health. The sequenced sample consisted of naive CD4+ T cells sorted from blood. Subset denoted: CD45RA+ positively selected. The chain has TRBV5-5 and TRBJ1-5; D is ambiguous. The CDR3 DNA reads as TGTGCCAGCAGCCTCAGTTATAGCAATCAGCCCCAGCATTTT. This codes for CASSLSYSNQPQHF.